The next 31 T cell receptor beta chains were all read from a single sample in a study of blood T cell repertoires in COVID-19. Assay: immunoSEQ multiplex PCR; the TCRdb copy retains only in-frame clones and omits some. The data show hundreds of thousands of clones, with more than 80% seen just once and 2.5% to 3.5% held by the top ten. The sequencing sample was made of peripheral blood. The receptors derive from a woman aged 25 to 45 with COVID-19, enrolled during active disease.

This chain links TRBV23-1 with TRBJ2-1; a weak D match, TRBD1 (5 bases). TRBV23-1 is treated as an ORF (open reading frame) with a function not yet certain. V lost 4 bases and J 4 bases, leaving 14 bases between the germline ends. CDR3 size: 15 residues. The CDR3 region has the DNA TGCGCCAGCAGTCCCCAGGGCCCGTTATACAATGAGCAGTTCTTC. This codes for CASSPQGPLYNEQFF.

The V gene is TRBV11-2, the J gene TRBJ1-2, with 9 bases that match TRBD1. Germline V gives CDR1 SGHAT, CDR2 FQNNGV. V dropped 6 bases and J dropped 8; count of bases not matched to a gene: 7. CDR3 length equals 13 residues. CDR3 loop: CASRWTGEEGYTF. The CDR3 region has the DNA TGTGCCAGCAGATGGACAGGGGAGGAGGGCTACACCTTC. The complete variable domain, with remaining parts taken from reference TRBV11-2 and TRBJ1-2, reads EAGVAQSPRYKIIEKRQSVAFWCNPISGHATLYWYQQILGQGPKLLIQFQNNGVVDDSQLPKDRFSAERLKGVDSTLKIQPAKLEDSAVYLCASRWTGEEGYTFGSGTRLTVV.

This clone has only a few counts. The rearrangement joins TRBV30 to TRBJ1-4; 7 bases line up with TRBD1. The CDR3 runs to 18 residues. After removal of 3 bases from V and 0 bases from J, the junction contained 13 bases not matched to a gene. The germline CDR1 and CDR2 sequences are GTSNPN and SVGIG (reference sequence). For the CDR3, the DNA is TGTGCCTGGAGAAAAGGGACAGAGAGACTCGCAACTAATGAAAAACTGTTTTTT. Protein product: CAWRKGTERLATNEKLFF.

The chain combines TRBV6-6 with TRBJ1-1, with 7 bases lining up with TRBD1. The ends lost 6 bases at V and 2 bases at J; junction bases unmatched: 3. The CDR3 extends over 13 amino acids. Germline lookup yields CDR1 MNHNY and CDR2 SVGAGI (reference sequence). CDR3 in DNA: TGTGCCAGCAGGACAGGGATTAACACTGAAGCTTTCTTT. It translates to CASRTGINTEAFF.

The rearrangement uses TRBV4-2 and TRBJ2-2, with a weak D call TRBD1 (5 bases). Germline lookup yields CDR1 LGHNA and CDR2 YNFKEQ. Trimming stripped 0 bases from V and 6 bases from J, with 11 bases between. CDR3 length: 15 residues. This CDR3 reads CASSQDFGRAGELFF. CDR3 DNA: TGTGCCAGCAGCCAAGATTTCGGCAGGGCCGGGGAGCTGTTTTTT.

This sequence joins TRBV5-4 and TRBJ2-2; tentatively, D is TRBD1 (6 bases). The germline V and J ends were trimmed by 2 bases and 1 base, with 6 bases remaining between them. The CDR3 covers 14 residues. Germline V gene data show CDR1 as SGHNT and CDR2 as YYREEE (reference sequence). The DNA for the CDR3 is TGTGCCAGCAGCTTCAGGGGGAACACCGGGGAGCTGTTTTTT. This gives the protein CASSFRGNTGELFF.

The rearrangement uses TRBV6-1 and TRBJ1-2; the D gene is possibly TRBD1 (5 bases). Trimming took off 2 bases at V and 3 bases at J, with 16 bases between the two ends. Germline loops: CDR1 MNHNS, CDR2 SASEGT. The CDR3 extends over 16 amino acids. The CDR3 nucleotides read TGTGCCAGCAGTGAAAAGTCCCGGACATCCTACTATGGCTACACCTTC. The encoded protein is CASSEKSRTSYYGYTF.

V is TRBV11-3 and J is TRBJ2-7; D may be TRBD1 (5 bases). The CDR3 totals 13 residues. The V and J ends lost 5 bases and 6 bases respectively, with 14 bases between them. CDR1 and CDR2 (germline): SGHNT, YENEEA. CDR3 in amino acids: CASSTGFGGEQYV. In DNA, the CDR3 is TGTGCCAGCAGCACAGGCTTTGGCGGCGAGCAGTACGTC.

CDR3 protein: CASSKGRVTGQETQYF. The CDR3 DNA sequence: TGTGCCAGCAGCAAAGGGCGGGTGACAGGGCAAGAGACCCAGTACTTC. The chain joins TRBV21-1 to TRBJ2-5; the table gives TRBD1 as D, unverified against the DNA. TRBV21-1 is a pseudogene segment. The CDR3 length is 16 residues.

This clone came up a few times. The chain is built from TRBV7-9 and TRBJ2-7; possibly TRBD2 for D (5 bases). Trimming stripped 8 bases from V and 2 bases from J, with 7 bases between. Germline V gene data show CDR1 as SEHNR and CDR2 as FQNEAQ (reference sequence). This CDR3 has 11 amino acids. Here the CDR3 DNA reads TGTGCCAGCCGGGGAGCCTACGAGCAGTACTTC. Protein sequence: CASRGAYEQYF.

The V call is TRBV6-1, the J call TRBJ1-1; TRBD1 matches 9 bases. The CDR3 length is 16 residues. J gave up 1 base and V 0 bases, and 3 bases lay outside the gene matches. CDR1 and CDR2 from the germline V gene are MNHNS and SASEGT. The DNA for the CDR3 is TGTGCCAGCAGTGAAGCTCGGACAGGGGCGAACACTGAAGCTTTCTTT. It encodes CASSEARTGANTEAFF.

The V call is TRBV6-1, the J call TRBJ1-6; 10 bases fit TRBD1. The junction had 1 base not matched to a gene; V was cut back by 2 bases and J by 9 bases. Germline V gene data show CDR1 as MNHNS and CDR2 as SASEGT. This CDR3 has 14 residues. CDR3 sequence: CASSERDRGSPLHF. The CDR3 DNA is TGTGCCAGCAGTGAAAGGGACAGGGGTTCACCCCTCCACTTT.

As concerns this clone: Mismatch with germline at one junction end may stem from a read error. The chain has TRBV7-7 and TRBJ2-3, with D possibly being TRBD2 (5 bases). The CDR3 extends over 15 amino acids. Germline-derived CDR1 and CDR2 are SSHAT and FNYEAQ (reference sequence). The CDR3 nucleotides are TGTGCTAGCAGCTTAGGGAACGGGGGCACAGATACGCAGTATTTT. It translates to CASSLGNGGTDTQYF. Based on the CDR3 plus reference TRBV7-7 and TRBJ2-3, the full variable domain is GAGVSQSPRYKVTKRGQDVTLRCDPISSHATLYWYQQALGQGPEFLTYFNYEAQPDKSGLPSDRFSAERPEGSISTLTIQRTEQRDSAMYRCASSLGNGGTDTQYFGPGTRLTVL.

The chain carries TRBV10-3 and TRBJ1-1, with a tentative D call TRBD1 (6 bases). Germline lookup yields CDR1 ENHRY and CDR2 SYGVKD. Trimming took off 9 bases at V and 0 bases at J, with 17 bases between the two ends. CDR3 size: 15 residues. Written as DNA, the CDR3 is TGTGCCATTTGGGCAGGGGTTGATATGAACACTGAAGCTTTCTTT. Amino acid sequence: CAIWAGVDMNTEAFF.

DNA of the CDR3: TGTGCCAGCAGCCCGAATGGGGGCAATATCCAAGAGACCCAGTACTTC. This encodes CASSPNGGNIQETQYF. The chain carries TRBV7-6 and TRBJ2-5; D perhaps matches TRBD1 (6 bases). Germline CDR1 SGHVS, CDR2 FNYEAQ. This CDR3 contains 16 residues. Deletions cut 5 bases from V and 1 base from J, with 17 bases between. Looking up the rest from reference TRBV7-6 and TRBJ2-5 gives the full variable domain: GAGVSQSPRYKVTKRGQDVALRCDPISGHVSLYWYRQALGQGPEFLTYFNYEAQQDKSGLPNDRFSAERPEGSISTLTIQRTEQRDSAMYRCASSPNGGNIQETQYFGPGTRLLVL.

This rearrangement joins TRBV29-1 to TRBJ1-2, with a tentative D call TRBD1 (5 bases). The length of the CDR3 is 13 residues. Germline V gene sequence: CDR1 SQVTM, CDR2 ANQGSEA. V lost 1 base and J 4 bases, leaving 10 bases between the germline ends. The CDR3, as DNA: TGCAGCGTTGAAGCCGGGGGGGTCTATGGCTACACCTTC. Its translation: CSVEAGGVYGYTF.

This clone was detected only a few times. Other DNA sequences in this sample translate to the same CDR3. This chain links TRBV11-3 with TRBJ2-1; no clear D gene. The germline CDR1 and CDR2 sequences are SGHNT and YENEEA. Between the trimmed V and J ends, which lost 1 base and 0 bases, there was a span of 7 bases. This CDR3 spans 15 amino acids. CDR3 bases: TGTGCCAGCAGCTTAGCGGGTAGCTCCTACAATGAGCAGTTCTTC. Translation gives CASSLAGSSYNEQFF.

V usage is TRBV4-2 and J usage is TRBJ1-5, with TRBD1 as a possible D gene (5 bases). Looked up from germline, CDR1 is LGHNA and CDR2 is YNFKEQ. The CDR3 sequence is 16 residues long. V was shortened by 0 bases and J by 0 bases, with 9 bases between the two germline ends. Here the CDR3 DNA reads TGTGCCAGCAGCCAAGAGGGGGACTATAGCAATCAGCCCCAGCATTTT. It is translated as CASSQEGDYSNQPQHF.

The gene calls are TRBV5-1 and TRBJ1-1, with D maybe TRBD1 (6 bases). Germline CDR1 reads SGHRS; CDR2 reads YFSETQ. This CDR3 has 14 amino acids. Trimming cost V 4 bases and J 3 bases, with 13 bases left between them. CDR3 loop: CASSRTEADTEAFF. The CDR3 DNA follows: TGCGCCAGCAGCAGGACAGAGGCGGACACTGAAGCTTTCTTT.

The V gene is TRBV6-6, the J gene TRBJ1-5; 10 bases match TRBD1. Germline V lookup: CDR1 MNHNY, CDR2 SVGAGI (reference sequence). The CDR3 totals 15 residues. V trimming: 6 bases; J trimming: 8 bases; junction bases outside the gene matches: 10. The CDR3 protein is CASSIATGGFEPQHF. For the CDR3, the DNA is TGTGCCAGCAGCATAGCGACAGGGGGCTTCGAGCCCCAGCATTTT.

The chain has TRBV6-2 or TRBV6-3 and TRBJ2-1; 8 bases are a match to TRBD1. V lost 6 bases, J lost 2 bases, and 12 bases stayed unmatched. From germline, CDR1 is MNHEY and CDR2 SVGEGT. The CDR3 is made up of 17 amino acids. In DNA, the CDR3 is TGTGCCAGCAGCTCCCCTCGGACAGGGAGTCCCTACAATGAGCAGTTCTTC. Translation gives CASSSPRTGSPYNEQFF.

Turning to this clone: Different DNA sequences within this sample yield the same CDR3. V is TRBV11-2 and J is TRBJ2-4, with D tentatively TRBD2 (5 bases). Germline V CDR1 and CDR2: SGHAT, FQNNGV. Between the trimmed V and J ends, which lost 1 base and 5 bases, there was a span of 6 bases. The CDR3 covers 13 residues. The CDR3 region is CASSLAGENIQYF. CDR3 coding DNA: TGTGCCAGCAGCTTAGCCGGGGAAAACATTCAGTACTTC.

V and J are TRBV5-1 and TRBJ2-7, with no clear D. Germline V gene sequence: CDR1 SGHRS, CDR2 YFSETQ. The CDR3 is made up of 12 amino acids. V lost 2 bases to trimming and J lost 2 bases, with 5 bases between them. CDR3 region: CASSFETYEQYV. The DNA for the CDR3 is TGCGCCAGCAGCTTCGAGACCTACGAGCAGTACGTC.

This rearrangement joins TRBV6-5 to TRBJ2-4, with a tentative D call TRBD1 (6 bases). The CDR3 has 13 residues. The germline gives CDR1 MNHEY, CDR2 SVGAGI. V lost 0 bases, J lost 11 bases, and 11 bases lay in between. CDR3 region: CASSYSGSGVQYF. DNA of the CDR3: TGTGCCAGCAGTTACTCAGGTTCAGGGGTTCAGTACTTC.

This sequence joins TRBV3-1 (or the pseudogene TRBV3-2) and TRBJ2-1, with 10 bases fitting TRBD2. The V gene end was trimmed by 4 bases and the J gene end by 6 bases; junction bases not matched to a gene: 12. The germline CDR1 and CDR2 sequences are LGHDT and YNNKEL (reference sequence). The CDR3 runs 17 residues. The CDR3 protein is CASSPPRSGRAANEQFF. DNA of the CDR3: TGTGCCAGCAGCCCACCTCGAAGCGGGAGGGCCGCCAATGAGCAGTTCTTC.

The rearrangement joins TRBV7-2 to TRBJ1-2; 7 positions agree with TRBD1. Per germline, CDR1 SGHTA and CDR2 FQGNSA. The CDR3 is made up of 15 amino acids. With 4 bases clipped from V and 8 bases from J, the junction kept 13 bases outside the gene matches. For the CDR3, the DNA is TGTGCCAGCAGCTCCCTTGACAGGGCAAGTGGCGGCTACACCTTC. Protein: CASSSLDRASGGYTF.

The V call is TRBV11-2, the J call TRBJ1-1, with 7 bases identical to TRBD1. CDR3 size: 14 residues. Germline V gene lookup returns CDR1 SGHAT and CDR2 FQNNGV. V lost 5 bases and J lost 1; bases outside the gene matches: 4. In DNA, the CDR3 is TGTGCCAGCAGCCCCGACAGGGCGAACACTGAAGCTTTCTTT. Its translation: CASSPDRANTEAFF.

V and J are TRBV7-2 and TRBJ1-5, with D tentatively TRBD1 (5 bases). V dropped 7 bases and J dropped 0 bases, with 10 bases sitting between them. Germline V CDR1 and CDR2: SGHTA, FQGNSA. This CDR3 region has 14 residues. The CDR3: CASKRGYSNQPQHF. CDR3 DNA: TGTGCCAGCAAAAGGGGATATAGCAATCAGCCCCAGCATTTT.

The table lists this clone with a count of one. The chain links TRBV11-2 to TRBJ1-3, with 8 bases fitting TRBD1. The V gene's germline CDR1 is SGHAT and CDR2 FQNNGV. The CDR3 consists of 15 residues. The junction had 5 bases not matched to a gene; V was cut back by 4 bases and J by 3 bases. The DNA for the CDR3 is TGTGCCAGCAGCTCAGCCGGGACAGGTGGAAACACCATATATTTT. The encoded protein is CASSSAGTGGNTIYF. Based on the CDR3 plus reference TRBV11-2 and TRBJ1-3, the full variable domain is EAGVAQSPRYKIIEKRQSVAFWCNPISGHATLYWYQQILGQGPKLLIQFQNNGVVDDSQLPKDRFSAERLKGVDSTLKIQPAKLEDSAVYLCASSSAGTGGNTIYFGEGSWLTVV.

This rearrangement joins TRBV24-1 to TRBJ1-5, with unresolved D. The germline V and J ends were trimmed by 3 bases and 3 bases, with 11 bases remaining between them. The germline V gene has CDR1 KGHDR and CDR2 SFDVKD. CDR3 length equals 15 residues. The CDR3 region is CATSDPTAYNQPQHF. In DNA form, the CDR3 reads TGTGCCACCAGTGATCCTACAGCTTACAATCAGCCCCAGCATTTT.

The J gene is TRBJ2-1, the V gene TRBV7-9; 9 bases are a match to TRBD2. This CDR3 spans 19 amino acids. Looked up from germline, CDR1 is SEHNR and CDR2 is FQNEAQ (reference sequence). The V and J ends lost 7 bases and 4 bases, in that order; junction bases with no gene match: 20. The CDR3 region is CASKIGRGGLASPYNEQFF. The DNA for the CDR3 is TGTGCCAGCAAAATAGGACGGGGAGGACTAGCGAGCCCTTACAATGAGCAGTTCTTC. Full variable domain (remainder filled in from reference TRBV7-9 and TRBJ2-1): DTGVSQNPRHKITKRGQNVTFRCDPISEHNRLYWYRQTLGQGPEFLTYFQNEAQLEKSRLLSDRFSAERPKGSFSTLEIQRTEQGDSAMYLCASKIGRGGLASPYNEQFFGPGTRLTVL.